The rows below give T cell receptor beta chains drawn from one sample of a study of blood T cell repertoires in COVID-19. Produced via immunoSEQ multiplex PCR; TCRdb's table is partial and in-frame only. The sample consists of about 410,000 clones, just over 85% of them appearing once. The specimen sequenced was peripheral blood. These receptors all come from a woman in her twenties or thirties with active or convalescent COVID-19. The CDR3 runs from the conserved cysteine through the conserved F or W. D genes are given only for firm matches. Only part of the rows carry a size: once, few, many, or a class if the clone is expanded.

j_call d_call v_call clone_size cdr3_nt cdr3_aa
TRBJ2-7 NA TRBV7-2 NA TGTGCCAGCAGCTTATATCTGCGGTACGAGCAGTACTTC CASSLYLRYEQYF
TRBJ1-1 NA TRBV10-3 NA TGTGCCAGTTCCCCATTACAGAACACTGAAGCTTTCTTT CASSPLQNTEAFF
TRBJ2-3 NA TRBV7-9 NA TGTGCCAGCAGCCAGGCCACCAGCACAGATACGCAGTATTTT CASSQATSTDTQYF
TRBJ1-5 NA TRBV14 NA TGTGCCAGCAGCCCCGGACACCCAGTACGAGATCAGCCCCAGCATTTT CASSPGHPVRDQPQHF
TRBJ1-6 TRBD1 TRBV30 few TGTGCCTGGGACAGGGGCAATTCACCCCTCCACTTT CAWDRGNSPLHF
TRBJ2-7 NA TRBV5-1 NA TGCGCCAGCAGCTTGGACAACTCCTACGAGCAGTACTTC CASSLDNSYEQYF
TRBJ1-2 NA TRBV4-1 NA TGCGCCAGCAGCCAAGAAACAGGATTCAGCTATGGCTACACCTTC CASSQETGFSYGYTF
TRBJ2-7 TRBD2 TRBV3-1/TRBV3-2 NA TGTGCCAGCAGCCAAGAGGGACTAGCGGGAGTCCCTCACTACGAGCAGTACTTC CASSQEGLAGVPHYEQYF
TRBJ2-5 TRBD2 TRBV30 NA TGTGCCTGGAGCTCACTAGCGAGGGAGACCCAGTACTTC CAWSSLARETQYF
TRBJ1-2 NA TRBV6-5 NA TGTGCCAGCAGTTACTCGAGCGGGGCTGGCTACACCTTC CASSYSSGAGYTF
TRBJ2-5 NA TRBV10-1 NA TGCGCCAGCAGTTTTAGGGGACAAGAGACCCAGTACTTC CASSFRGQETQYF
TRBJ1-5 TRBD1 TRBV5-4 NA TGTGCCAGCAGCACCGACAGGGCTCAGCCCCAGCATTTT CASSTDRAQPQHF
TRBJ2-2 TRBD2 TRBV6-2/TRBV6-3 NA TGTGCCAGCAGTTACCGAGCGGGAGAACACAACACCGGGGAGCTGTTTTTT CASSYRAGEHNTGELFF
TRBJ1-4 TRBD1 TRBV6-5 NA TGTGCCAGCAGTACGACAGGGTTCGACGAAAAACTGTTTTTT CASSTTGFDEKLFF
TRBJ1-1 NA TRBV2 NA TGTGCCAGCAGGCCAATCGGGGTTTTGGGCCGAGGCACTGAAGCTTTCTTT CASRPIGVLGRGTEAFF
TRBJ1-2 NA TRBV7-8 NA TGTGCCAGCAGCCCAACGTTGCCGGGGAATGGCTACACCTTC CASSPTLPGNGYTF
TRBJ1-2 NA TRBV21-1 NA TGTGCCAGCAGCAAAGGGGACAGTGTTACCTACACCTTC CASSKGDSVTYTF
TRBJ1-6 NA TRBV6-1 few TGTGCCAGCAGTGAGACAGCTCATTCACCCCTCCACTTT CASSETAHSPLHF
TRBJ2-4 TRBD2 TRBV19 NA TGTGCCAGTAGTATGCGGCGGGGGGGAGATCCACTAGCCAAAAACATTCAGTACTTC CASSMRRGGDPLAKNIQYF
TRBJ1-4 NA TRBV9 NA TGTGCCAGCAGCGTAGAGGGGGGGAATGAAAAACTGTTTTTT CASSVEGGNEKLFF
TRBJ2-7 TRBD1 TRBV7-9 few TGTGCCAGCAGCACCAGGACAGGGAGCTCCTACGAGCAGTACTTC CASSTRTGSSYEQYF
TRBJ1-1 NA TRBV6-5 NA TGTGCCAGCAGTTATCTCGACATGAACACTGAAGCTTTCTTT CASSYLDMNTEAFF
TRBJ1-4 NA TRBV7-9 NA TGTGCCAGCAGCTTAGGAGGACAGATTAATGAAAAACTGTTTTTT CASSLGGQINEKLFF
TRBJ2-7 NA TRBV4-1 NA TGCGCCAGCAGCCAAGATAGGTCGGACTACTACGAGCAGTACTTC CASSQDRSDYYEQYF
TRBJ2-3 NA TRBV9 NA TGTGCCAGCAGCTACCCGGGCACAGATACGCAGTATTTT CASSYPGTDTQYF